The entry below gives a single T cell receptor (beta chain) sequence along with its context. This specimen belongs to a study of blood T cell repertoires in COVID-19. The wider study: Samples came from the United States, Italy and Spain, spanning acute and convalescent COVID-19. T cells, B-cell-depleted T cells, or PBMCs provided the cDNA or gDNA that served as material.

How the authors handled the data: Researchers report that nucleated cell counts were estimated from reference gene primer amplification. Libraries were prepared by immunoSEQ multiplex PCR; TCRdb keeps only in-frame clonotypes and omits some of them. That table is the source of V, J and clone size, and D and trimming were worked out from the DNA. The sample yields approximately 220,000 clones, roughly 89% seen once. V was cut by 2 bases and J by 8 bases, with 22 bases left in between. This CDR3 comprises 17 residues. CDR1 and CDR2 (germline): KGHSH, LQKENI. The source is a man aged 55 to 70 who had recovered from COVID-19. This chain uses TRBV18 with TRBJ2-1; TRBD2 is a possible D gene (6 bases). The sequenced sample consisted of peripheral blood. CDR3 sequence reads: CASSPNWAGRLGDEQFF. The CDR3 DNA is TGTGCCAGCTCACCAAATTGGGCGGGACGACTTGGCGATGAGCAGTTCTTC.